This section outlines one TCR beta chain sequence together with its context. TCRdb's table, derived via immunoSEQ multiplex PCR, lists solely in-frame clones and lacks some. The sample holds about 62,000 clones, around 87% seen once. These data are taken from a study of technical replicates of blood from a handful of donors. This TCR came from a human donor in good health. Some clones in this sample may be carry-over from other donors' samples. Specimen: PBMCs.

The CDR3 sequence is CASPPQTTGGYAEAFF. The CDR3 DNA sequence: TGTGCCAGTCCACCCCAAACGACAGGGGGCTATGCTGAAGCTTTCTTT. The V and J genes are TRBV19 and TRBJ1-1, with TRBD1 identical over 10 bases. V was pared by 8 bases and J by 6 bases, with 15 bases of the junction left unmatched. The germline CDR1 and CDR2 sequences are LNHDA and SQIVND (reference sequence). This CDR3 region has 16 residues.